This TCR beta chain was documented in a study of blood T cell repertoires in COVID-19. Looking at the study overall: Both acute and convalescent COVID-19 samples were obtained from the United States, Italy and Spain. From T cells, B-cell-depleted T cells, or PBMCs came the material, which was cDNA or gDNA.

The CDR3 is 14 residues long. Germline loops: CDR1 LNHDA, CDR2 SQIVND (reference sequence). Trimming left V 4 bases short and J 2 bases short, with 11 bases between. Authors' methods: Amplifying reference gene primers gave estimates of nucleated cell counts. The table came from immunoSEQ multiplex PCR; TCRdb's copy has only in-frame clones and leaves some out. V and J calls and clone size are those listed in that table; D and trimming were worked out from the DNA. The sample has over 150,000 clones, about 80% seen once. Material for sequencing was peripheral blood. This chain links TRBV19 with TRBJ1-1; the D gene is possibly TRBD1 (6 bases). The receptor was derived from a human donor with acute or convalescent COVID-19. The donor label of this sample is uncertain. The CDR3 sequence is CASSTRTANTEAFF. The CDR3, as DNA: TGTGCCAGTAGTACCCGGACAGCCAACACTGAAGCTTTCTTT.